This note documents a single T cell receptor (beta chain) sequence. The antigen is not known. V shed 5 bases, J shed 5 bases, and the junction held 8 bases outside the gene matches. This CDR3 comprises 15 residues. CDR1 SGHAT and CDR2 FQNNGV come from the germline V gene. TCRdb fed the 5' RACE reads into MiXCR, producing one record per CDR3 protein. Of 200,000 to 300,000 distinct CDR3 sequences in the sample, approximately 6.3% were seen once. The entry originates in a study of T cells after yellow fever vaccination. Findings and caveats of the study: Weaker overall was a secondary response that nonetheless peaked faster, on day 5 versus 15.

Here the sequenced sample was CD4+ T cells sorted from PBMCs, taken on the day of the yellow fever booster vaccination. V and J are TRBV11-2 and TRBJ2-5; 10 bases map to TRBD2. The TCR sequence derives from a man younger than 45 who received the YFV17D yellow fever vaccine. CDR3 nucleotides: TGTGCCAGCAGCGAGATAGCGGGAGGAAGGGAGACCCAGTACTTC. Residues: CASSEIAGGRETQYF.